These 32 T cell receptor beta chains originate from one sample sequenced in a study of molecular identifiers for immune sequencing clone quantification. TCRdb processed the PCR reads anew with MiXCR; each CDR3 protein has one entry. The sample has 60,000 to 65,000 distinct CDR3 sequences, approximately 18% seen once. Sequencing input: naive CD8+ T cells from blood, with Jurkat cell RNA spiked in. Subset denoted: FACS-sorted CD8+CD4-CCR7+CD45RA+ naive T cells. The receptors originated from a human donor in good health. Some libraries in this study had Jurkat cell RNA spiked in.

In this sample, this clonotype turned up a few times. The chain carries TRBV7-6 and TRBJ2-2; 7 bases map to TRBD1. CDR3 size: 15 residues. Germline loops: CDR1 SGHVS, CDR2 FNYEAQ. V dropped 3 bases and J dropped 3; count of bases not matched to a gene: 4. CDR3 residues: CASSFRGPDTGELFF. The CDR3 coding sequence is TGTGCCAGCAGCTTTAGGGGGCCGGACACCGGGGAGCTGTTTTTT.

This clonotype was seen only a few times. This may stem from a read error, because a much larger clone lies one nucleotide away. The missing conserved phenylalanine or tryptophan at the end of this CDR3 makes a read error likely. This chain links TRBV4-1 with TRBJ2-7, with 8 bases lining up with TRBD2. V shed 4 bases, J shed 2 bases, and the junction held 10 bases outside the gene matches. The germline V gene encodes CDR1 MGHRA and CDR2 YSYEKL. The CDR3 length is 16 residues. DNA for the CDR3: TGCGCCAGCAGCCTGACCCCGAGTAGCGGGACCTACGAGCAGTACCTC. This encodes CASSLTPSSGTYEQYL.

In DNA form, the CDR3 reads TGTGCCAGCGCGTTAGGGGGGACCTCTGGAAACACCATATATTTT. Protein product: CASALGGTSGNTIYF. The chain joins TRBV7-9 to TRBJ1-3; weak D call: TRBD1 (6 bases). CDR3 length: 15 residues. The germline V gene has CDR1 SEHNR and CDR2 FQNEAQ (reference sequence). Trimming took 8 bases from V and 0 from J, leaving 14 bases between them.

This clonotype was detected many times. The V gene is TRBV29-1, the J gene TRBJ2-3; D unresolved. This CDR3 region has 11 residues. CDR1 is SQVTM, CDR2 ANQGSEA, per germline. V was pared by 4 bases and J by 3 bases, with 5 bases between. CDR3 protein: CSVVGTDTQYF. As DNA, the CDR3 is TGCAGCGTTGTCGGAACAGATACGCAGTATTTT.

This clonotype was observed at least ten times. This rearrangement joins TRBV29-1 to TRBJ1-3; D gene ambiguous. This CDR3 is 11 amino acids long. V lost 6 bases, J lost 9 bases, and 12 bases lay in between. Germline V gives CDR1 SQVTM, CDR2 ANQGSEA. DNA of the CDR3: TGCAGCGTCGTCAGGCAAGGCACCATATATTTT. Amino acids: CSVVRQGTIYF.

The rearrangement joins TRBV7-6 to TRBJ2-7; D may be TRBD2 (6 bases). The length of the CDR3 is 12 residues. Germline CDR1 is SGHVS and CDR2 is FNYEAQ. Trimming removed 5 bases at V and 6 bases at J, with 11 bases between. DNA for the CDR3: TGTGCCAGCAGCCCACAGGAGGGCGAGCAGTACTTC. Amino acids: CASSPQEGEQYF.

Comments on this clonotype: Possible read error: a much larger clone is one base away. The gene calls are TRBV5-1 and TRBJ2-7; perhaps TRBD2 as D (5 bases). Trimming removed 4 bases from V and 5 bases from J, with 10 bases in between. Germline V CDR1 and CDR2: SGHRS, YFSETQ. This CDR3 contains 12 residues. The CDR3 spells CASSQGSNEQYF. The CDR3 DNA reads TGCGCCAGCAGCCAAGGGAGCAACGAGCAGTACTTC. The full variable domain, in which reference TRBV5-1 and TRBJ2-7 provide the parts outside the CDR3, is KAGVTQTPRYLIKTRGQQVTLSCSPISGHRSVSWYQQTPGQGLQFLFEYFSETQRNKGNFPGRFSGRQFSNSRSEMNVSTLELGDSALYLCASSQGSNEQYFGPGTRLTVT.

This clonotype was observed at least ten times. This chain connects TRBV4-3 to TRBJ1-1; no firm D call. Trimming removed 0 bases at V and 1 base at J, with 9 bases between. CDR1 is LGHNA and CDR2 is YSLEER in the germline V gene. CDR3 size: 15 residues. CDR3: CASSQDSAGNTEAFF. CDR3 DNA sequence: TGCGCCAGCAGCCAAGATTCGGCAGGGAACACTGAAGCTTTCTTT.

This clonotype was recorded a few times. A much larger clone sits a single nucleotide away, making a read error possible. This rearrangement joins TRBV29-1 to TRBJ2-1, with 8 bases aligning to TRBD2. The germline V gene encodes CDR1 SQVTM and CDR2 ANQGSEA. CDR3 length: 13 amino acids. The CDR3 loop is CGVEMERENEQFF. Here the CDR3 DNA reads TGCGGCGTTGAAATGGAGCGGGAGAATGAGCAGTTCTTC.

This clonotype was counted ten times or more. The rearrangement uses TRBV27 and TRBJ2-7; 11 bases are a match to TRBD1. Germline trimming cut 10 bases from V and 4 bases from J; bases unmatched to any gene: 9. The CDR3 runs 14 residues. Germline lookup yields CDR1 MNHEY and CDR2 SMNVEV (reference sequence). The CDR3 is CAIKPGQGVYEQYF. The CDR3 nucleotides read TGTGCCATAAAGCCGGGACAGGGGGTTTACGAGCAGTACTTC.

This clonotype was seen many times. The genes are TRBV9 and TRBJ2-5, with 9 bases lining up with TRBD2. The CDR3 covers 16 residues. Looked up from germline, CDR1 is SGDLS and CDR2 is YYNGEE. The J segment lost 5 bases and the V segment lost 4 bases, leaving 12 bases of the junction unmatched. The DNA for the CDR3 is TGTGCCAGCAGCAAACCCCCGCTAGCGGGAATGGAGACCCAGTACTTC. It yields the protein CASSKPPLAGMETQYF.

Note on this clonotype: Its ends do not fully match the called genes, so a read error is possible. This chain uses TRBV7-8 with TRBJ2-1, with D possibly matching TRBD1 (5 bases). The CDR3 sequence is 16 residues long. Germline V lookup: CDR1 SGHVS, CDR2 FQNEAQ. For the CDR3, the DNA is TGTACCAGCAGGGATTCGCGTGACGTGTTGCGGAATGAGCAGTTCTTC. Amino acid sequence: CTSRDSRDVLRNEQFF.

For this clonotype: This may be a read error, as it is one base from a much larger clone. The chain is built from TRBV6-2 or TRBV6-3 and TRBJ2-7, with 10 positions matching TRBD2. CDR1 is MNHEY, CDR2 SVGEGT, per germline. The CDR3 runs to 16 residues. The CDR3 loop is CTSSYRTSGGGYEQYF. The CDR3 DNA is TGTACCAGCAGTTACAGGACTAGCGGTGGGGGCTACGAGCAGTACTTC.

V usage is TRBV6-6 and J usage is TRBJ1-6; D not certain. Trimming stripped 8 bases from V and 7 bases from J, with 9 bases between. CDR3 length equals 12 residues. The germline V gene has CDR1 MNHNY and CDR2 SVGAGI (reference sequence). The CDR3 reads CASSAGNSPLHF. Written as DNA, the CDR3 is TGTGCCAGCTCAGCGGGGAATTCACCCCTCCACTTT.

This clonotype has ten or more counts. This sequence joins TRBV7-9 and TRBJ2-3; D unresolved. In germline, CDR1 is SEHNR, CDR2 FQNEAQ (reference sequence). CDR3 size: 13 residues. Trimming stripped 3 bases from V and 2 bases from J, with 6 bases between. The CDR3 coding sequence is TGTGCCAGCAGCTTTTCAACCACAGATACGCAGTATTTT. Its protein product is CASSFSTTDTQYF.

This clonotype was seen many times. The V and J genes are TRBV4-3 and TRBJ1-1; no clear D. Germline V gene data show CDR1 as LGHNA and CDR2 as YSLEER. With 0 bases removed from V and 6 bases from J, the gap between germline ends came to 11 bases. This CDR3 is 14 amino acids long. CDR3 DNA sequence: TGCGCCAGCAGCCAAGATCAAGGATCCGCTGAAGCTTTCTTT. As protein: CASSQDQGSAEAFF.

There are many counts of this clonotype. The chain carries TRBV9 and TRBJ2-7; 8 bases match TRBD2. The CDR3 length is 15 residues. In germline, CDR1 is SGDLS, CDR2 YYNGEE. V shed 3 bases, J shed 5 bases, and the junction held 10 bases outside the gene matches. CDR3 residues: CASSAESGSLDEQYF. The DNA for the CDR3 is TGTGCCAGCAGCGCCGAAAGCGGGAGCCTAGACGAGCAGTACTTC.

This clonotype was seen ten or more times. The chain employs TRBV19 and TRBJ2-1, with D tentatively TRBD1 (5 bases). Germline V CDR1 and CDR2: LNHDA, SQIVND (reference sequence). V shed 11 bases and J shed 9 bases, with 17 bases lying between them. This CDR3 spans 12 amino acids. CDR3: CAVGPGLSEQFF. The CDR3 DNA is TGTGCCGTGGGGCCAGGGTTAAGTGAGCAGTTCTTC.

Regarding this clonotype: This sequence may be a read error, since a much larger clone differs from it by one base. This chain links TRBV29-1 with TRBJ2-7; a weak D match, TRBD2 (6 bases). This CDR3 is 13 amino acids long. CDR1 SQVTM and CDR2 ANQGSEA come from the germline V gene. The chain's CDR3 is CSVEYGTDYGQYF. The CDR3 region has the DNA TGCAGCGTGGAGTATGGGACTGACTACGGGCAGTACTTC.

This clonotype was seen a few times. The junction differs from germline at one of its ends, possibly a read error. This chain uses TRBV13 with TRBJ2-1, with TRBD2 identical over 8 bases. Germline V gene lookup returns CDR1 PRHDT and CDR2 FYEKMQ (reference sequence). This CDR3 is built from 15 residues. CDR3 region: CASSLTREGRNELFF. The DNA for the CDR3 is TGTGCCAGCAGCTTAACACGGGAGGGGAGGAATGAGCTGTTCTTC.

This clonotype has a count of ten or more. Written as DNA, the CDR3 is TGTGCCAGCAGTTTATCTATGATAGGGCCCGACGAGCAGTACTTC. Amino acid sequence: CASSLSMIGPDEQYF. V gene TRBV28 combines with J gene TRBJ2-7; D gene ambiguous. This CDR3 spans 15 amino acids. Germline V gene lookup returns CDR1 MDHEN and CDR2 SYDVKM. V was clipped by 1 base and J by 5 bases, with 15 bases between them.

This clonotype was counted a single time. Being one base from a much bigger clone, this may be a read error. The chain carries TRBV5-3 and TRBJ2-5, with a weak D call TRBD1 (6 bases). TRBV5-3 counts as an open reading frame of uncertain function. The CDR3 covers 15 residues. The CDR3 coding sequence is TGTACCAGCAGTCCGGACAGCGTGGGAAAAGAGACCCAGTACTTC. This sequence encodes CTSSPDSVGKETQYF.

This clonotype was recorded at least ten times. The gene calls are TRBV27 and TRBJ2-3, with D possibly TRBD2 on 6 matching bases. The germline CDR1 and CDR2 sequences are MNHEY and SMNVEV (reference sequence). V was cut by 5 bases and J by 6 bases, with 9 bases left in between. The CDR3 sequence is 12 residues long. DNA for the CDR3: TGTGCCAGCAGTGGTAGCGGCGATACGCAGTATTTT. Encoded protein: CASSGSGDTQYF.

This clonotype was observed a few times. This rearrangement joins TRBV7-2 to TRBJ2-7; D unresolved. The V and J ends lost 1 base and 4 bases respectively, with 5 bases between them. The CDR3 loop spans 12 amino acids. The germline CDR1 and CDR2 sequences are SGHTA and FQGNSA. CDR3 bases: TGTGCCAGCAGCTTAGATTGGTACGAGCAGTACTTC. Amino acid sequence: CASSLDWYEQYF.

This clonotype was counted many times. This sequence joins TRBV29-1 and TRBJ1-3; D call uncertain. The CDR3 is 14 residues long. Germline loops: CDR1 SQVTM, CDR2 ANQGSEA. Trimming pared 0 bases from V and 0 bases from J, leaving 6 bases between. The CDR3 loop is CSVEERSSGNTIYF. DNA of the CDR3: TGCAGCGTTGAAGAGAGATCCTCTGGAAACACCATATATTTT.

The chain recombines TRBV28 with TRBJ2-7; possibly TRBD1 or TRBD2 for D (5 bases each). Per germline, CDR1 MDHEN and CDR2 SYDVKM. With 5 bases removed from V and 2 bases from J, the gap between germline ends came to 16 bases. This CDR3 spans 15 amino acids. The DNA of the CDR3 is TGTGCCAGCAGTCCGCTGGGGGAAGGTCCCTACGAGCAGTACTTC. Protein sequence: CASSPLGEGPYEQYF.

This clonotype was detected many times. This chain connects TRBV2 to TRBJ2-4; 7 nucleotides match TRBD2. Germline CDR1 is SNHLY and CDR2 is FYNNEI. CDR3 length: 15 amino acids. Trimming removed 7 bases from V and 6 bases from J; junction bases left unmatched: 12. CDR3 amino acids: CASTSGEGGLNIQYF. The CDR3 DNA reads TGTGCCAGCACTTCTGGGGAGGGCGGGTTAAACATTCAGTACTTC.

The sample holds many counts of this clonotype. The chain recombines TRBV5-1 with TRBJ1-1; D ambiguous. This CDR3 has 13 residues. Germline CDR1 is SGHRS and CDR2 is YFSETQ. Trimming took 2 bases from V and 7 from J, leaving 12 bases between them. CDR3 sequence: CASSFSSNYEAFF. CDR3 DNA sequence: TGCGCCAGCAGCTTTAGCAGTAATTATGAAGCTTTCTTT.

At least ten counts were recorded for this clonotype. The chain combines TRBV29-1 with TRBJ1-2; TRBD1 might be the D (5 bases). The CDR3 runs 15 residues. Germline CDR1 SQVTM, CDR2 ANQGSEA. V lost 3 bases, J lost 4 bases, and 18 bases lay in between. The CDR3 protein is CSVEGGGGYGYGYTF. The CDR3 region has the DNA TGCAGCGTTGAGGGCGGGGGAGGGTACGGCTATGGCTACACCTTC.

A remark on this clonotype: This may be a read error, as it is one base from a much larger clone. Given the absence of the conserved phenylalanine or tryptophan at the CDR3 end, a read error is likely. V usage is TRBV20-1 and J usage is TRBJ2-7; D not certain. Germline-derived CDR1 and CDR2 are DFQATT and SNEGSKA (reference sequence). V lost 0 bases, J lost 6 bases, and 9 bases lay in between. This CDR3 is built from 12 residues. The CDR3 region is CSARDRGAEQYL. The CDR3 DNA reads TGCAGTGCTAGAGATCGCGGTGCCGAGCAGTACCTC.

Of note for this clonotype: This could be a read error, since a much larger clone is one nucleotide away. CDR3 in DNA: TGTGCCAGCAGTTCACCTACTGGCGGGTCGAACACCGGGGAGCTGTTTTTT. Translation: CASSSPTGGSNTGELFF. The chain links TRBV12-3 or TRBV12-4 to TRBJ2-2, with D possibly TRBD2 on 5 matching bases. CDR3 length: 17 residues. V gave up 4 bases and J gave up 0 bases, with 15 bases separating them.

As regards this clonotype: This may come from a read error, since a much larger clone is one base off. Because the CDR3 is missing its conserved closing phenylalanine or tryptophan, this is likely a read error. Here the CDR3 DNA reads TGTGCCAGCAGCCCAAGCCAGGGTTTGGGTGAGCAGTACTCC. This codes for CASSPSQGLGEQYS. The chain links TRBV7-9 to TRBJ2-7; the D gene is possibly TRBD1 (5 bases). The CDR3 is made up of 14 amino acids. V was trimmed by 5 bases and J by 7 bases, leaving 18 bases between them. CDR1 SEHNR and CDR2 FQNEAQ come from the germline V gene (reference sequence).